Sequencing of this T cell receptor beta chain was carried out in a study of cytotoxic CD8 clonotypes in ibrutinib-treated CLL. Study information: Within the patient group, 11 were relapsed/refractory and about 15 treatment-naive, and around 17 were IGHV unmutated. Once patients had received a median about eleven months of treatment, range 6 to 36, response samples were obtained. General study points: Clonality increased with ibrutinib response but returned toward baseline at progression.

TCRdb keeps only in-frame clones here, not all; method: immunoSEQ multiplex PCR. Counted here are just over 65,000 clones, about two thirds occurring once; the ten biggest clones make up 5.7%. This clone appeared once. The antigen remains unidentified. This material consisted of PBMCs, taken after 12 months of ibrutinib treatment. This TCR came from a human donor with chronic lymphocytic leukemia.

The CDR3 protein is CASSLGQEYNEQFF. The CDR3 DNA follows: TGTGCCAGCAGCTTAGGTCAGGAGTACAATGAGCAGTTCTTC. V usage is TRBV7-9 and J usage is TRBJ2-1, with D unclear. There are 14 residues in the CDR3. The ends were cut back, 1 base at V and 4 bases at J, with 8 bases in the middle. Germline assignment: CDR1 SEHNR and CDR2 FQNEAQ (reference sequence).